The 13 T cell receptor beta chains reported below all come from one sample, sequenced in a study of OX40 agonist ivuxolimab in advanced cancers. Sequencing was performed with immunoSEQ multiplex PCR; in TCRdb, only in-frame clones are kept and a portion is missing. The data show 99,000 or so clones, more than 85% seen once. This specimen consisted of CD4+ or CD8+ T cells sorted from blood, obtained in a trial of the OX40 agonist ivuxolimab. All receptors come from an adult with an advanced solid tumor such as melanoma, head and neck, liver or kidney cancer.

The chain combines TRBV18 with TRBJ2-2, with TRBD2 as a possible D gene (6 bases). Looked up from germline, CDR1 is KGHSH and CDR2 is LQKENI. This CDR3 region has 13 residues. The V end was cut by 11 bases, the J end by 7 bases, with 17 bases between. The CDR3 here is CAGELSRDGELFF. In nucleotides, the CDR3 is TGTGCCGGAGAGCTCTCGCGGGACGGGGAGCTGTTTTTT.

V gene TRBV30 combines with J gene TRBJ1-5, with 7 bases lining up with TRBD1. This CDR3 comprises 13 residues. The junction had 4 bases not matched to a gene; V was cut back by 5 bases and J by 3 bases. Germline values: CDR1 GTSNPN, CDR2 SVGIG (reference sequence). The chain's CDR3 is CAWGTAFNQPQHF. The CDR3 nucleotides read TGTGCCTGGGGGACAGCCTTCAATCAGCCCCAGCATTTT.

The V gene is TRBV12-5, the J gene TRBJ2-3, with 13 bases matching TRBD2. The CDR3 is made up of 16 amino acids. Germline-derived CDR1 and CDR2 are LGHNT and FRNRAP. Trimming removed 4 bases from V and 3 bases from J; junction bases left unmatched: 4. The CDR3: CASGSGLAGATDTQYF. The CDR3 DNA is TGTGCTAGTGGTTCCGGACTAGCGGGAGCTACAGATACGCAGTATTTT. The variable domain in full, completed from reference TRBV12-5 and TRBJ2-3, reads DARVTQTPRHKVTEMGQEVTMRCQPILGHNTVFWYRQTMMQGLELLAYFRNRAPLDDSGMPKDRFSAEMPDATLATLKIQPSEPRDSAVYFCASGSGLAGATDTQYFGPGTRLTVL.

CDR3 protein: CASSYARANEQFF. CDR3 sequence (DNA): TGTGCCAGCAGCTATGCCCGGGCTAATGAGCAGTTCTTC. The genes are TRBV6-6 and TRBJ2-1; D call uncertain. The V gene's germline CDR1 is MNHNY and CDR2 SVGAGI (reference sequence). This CDR3 comprises 13 residues. Trimming took 6 bases from V and 7 from J, leaving 13 bases between them.

CDR3 bases: TGTGCCAGCACCGATTATAGCAATCAGCCCCAGCATTTT. Encoded protein: CASTDYSNQPQHF. This chain uses TRBV7-9 with TRBJ1-5; D uncertain. Deletions cut 7 bases from V and 0 bases from J, with 7 bases between. Per germline, CDR1 SEHNR and CDR2 FQNEAQ (reference sequence). The CDR3 runs 13 residues.

CDR3 coding DNA: TGTGCCAGCAACTCCCGGGACAAACAAAACATTCAGTACTTC. Translating gives CASNSRDKQNIQYF. The V gene is TRBV28, the J gene TRBJ2-4; possibly TRBD1 for D (6 bases). V was shortened by 7 bases and J by 5 bases, with 15 bases between the two germline ends. Per germline, CDR1 MDHEN and CDR2 SYDVKM. This CDR3 contains 14 residues.

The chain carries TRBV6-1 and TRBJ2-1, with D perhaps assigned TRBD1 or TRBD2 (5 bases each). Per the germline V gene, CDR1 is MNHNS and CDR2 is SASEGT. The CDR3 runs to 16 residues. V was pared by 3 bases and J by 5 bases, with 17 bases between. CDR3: CASSDLHGTENNEQFF. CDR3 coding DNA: TGTGCCAGCAGTGACCTACACGGGACGGAAAACAATGAGCAGTTCTTC.

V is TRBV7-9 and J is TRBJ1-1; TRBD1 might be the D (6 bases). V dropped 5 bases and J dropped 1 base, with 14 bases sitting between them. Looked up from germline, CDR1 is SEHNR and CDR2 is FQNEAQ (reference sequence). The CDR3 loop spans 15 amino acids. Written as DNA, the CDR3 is TGTGCCAGCAGCACAACGGGACACTCGAACACTGAAGCTTTCTTT. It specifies CASSTTGHSNTEAFF.

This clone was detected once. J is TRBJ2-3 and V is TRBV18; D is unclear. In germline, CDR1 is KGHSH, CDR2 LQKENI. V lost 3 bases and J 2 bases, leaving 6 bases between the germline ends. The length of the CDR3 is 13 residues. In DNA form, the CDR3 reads TGTGCCAGCTCACCGGATCCCACAGATACGCAGTATTTT. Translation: CASSPDPTDTQYF.

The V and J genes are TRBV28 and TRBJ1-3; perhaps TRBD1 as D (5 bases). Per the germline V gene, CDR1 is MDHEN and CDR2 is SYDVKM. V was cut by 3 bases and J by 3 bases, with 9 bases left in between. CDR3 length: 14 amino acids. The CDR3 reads CASSFRTIGNTIYF. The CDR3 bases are TGTGCCAGCAGTTTCCGGACAATTGGAAACACCATATATTTT.

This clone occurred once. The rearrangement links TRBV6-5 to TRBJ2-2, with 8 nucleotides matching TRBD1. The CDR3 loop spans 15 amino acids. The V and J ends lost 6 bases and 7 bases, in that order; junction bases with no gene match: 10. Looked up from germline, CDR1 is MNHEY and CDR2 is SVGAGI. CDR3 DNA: TGTGCCAGCAGCTGGGTTCCAGGGGGCGGCGGGGAGCTGTTTTTT. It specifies CASSWVPGGGGELFF.

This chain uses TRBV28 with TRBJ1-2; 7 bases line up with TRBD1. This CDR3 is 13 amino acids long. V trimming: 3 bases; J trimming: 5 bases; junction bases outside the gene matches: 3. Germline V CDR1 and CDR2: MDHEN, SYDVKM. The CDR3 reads CASSLTGRYGYTF. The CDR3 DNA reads TGTGCCAGCAGTTTGACAGGGAGGTATGGCTACACCTTC.

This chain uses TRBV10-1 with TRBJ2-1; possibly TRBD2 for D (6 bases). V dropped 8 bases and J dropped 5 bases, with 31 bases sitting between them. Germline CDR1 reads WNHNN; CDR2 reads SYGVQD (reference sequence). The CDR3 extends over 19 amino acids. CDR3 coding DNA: TGCGCCAGCCGACCGCCGGGACTTGCGCCTTACCGAGCTAACAATGAGCAGTTCTTC. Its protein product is CASRPPGLAPYRANNEQFF.